The 5 T cell receptor beta chains given below trace back to one sample, sequenced in a study of monozygotic twins with inflammatory bowel disease. One entry per CDR3 protein, without DNA, is what TCRdb gives after re-calling the 5' RACE reads. The sample data list 150,000 to 200,000 distinct CDR3 sequences. The sample was blood. The receptors here all came from a human donor with ulcerative colitis or Crohn's disease, or a healthy co-twin of an affected twin (not recorded which).

The CDR3 loop is CASSSRQTEKLFF. This chain connects TRBV5-1 to TRBJ1-4. Germline V gene lookup returns CDR1 SGHRS and CDR2 YFSETQ. This CDR3 contains 13 residues.

The chain is built from TRBV9 and TRBJ2-3; TCRdb calls TRBD1, which cannot be checked without DNA. Germline V lookup: CDR1 SGDLS, CDR2 YYNGEE. The CDR3 has 16 residues. The CDR3 sequence is CASSVNRDRVPDTQYF.

The chain is built from TRBV20-1 and TRBJ2-3; the D call from TCRdb, TRBD2, cannot be confirmed without DNA. In germline, CDR1 is DFQATT, CDR2 SNEGSKA (reference sequence). The CDR3 consists of 14 residues. CDR3: CSALPGLGADTQYF.

The chain combines TRBV18 with TRBJ2-2; the D call of TRBD1 rests on TCRdb alone, since no DNA is present to check it. This CDR3 region has 15 residues. The germline V gene has CDR1 KGHSH and CDR2 LQKENI. The CDR3: CASSPLGAGTGELFF.

CDR3 protein: CASIKAGSLVGTEAFF. V usage is TRBV19 and J usage is TRBJ1-1. CDR3 size: 16 residues. The germline V gene encodes CDR1 LNHDA and CDR2 SQIVND (reference sequence). Using reference TRBV19 and TRBJ1-1 for the parts outside the CDR3, the full variable domain is DGGITQSPKYLFRKEGQNVTLSCEQNLNHDAMYWYRQDPGQGLRLIYYSQIVNDFQKGDIAEGYSVSREKKESFPLTVTSAQKNPTAFYLCASIKAGSLVGTEAFFGQGTRLTVV.